The 21 T cell receptor beta chains given below trace back to one sample, sequenced in a study of identical twins. TCRdb re-called the 5' RACE reads with MiXCR, one entry per CDR3 protein. The table has about 890,000 distinct CDR3 sequences, 10% to 15% seen once; the top ten hold about 1.5%. The sample was also linked to a second study, of yellow fever vaccine responses in identical twins.

The source material was PBMCs. These receptors were taken from a young woman in good health.

This clonotype was detected only a few times. The chain employs TRBV18 and TRBJ2-7; TRBD1 aligns across 8 bases. This CDR3 has 14 residues. Germline loops: CDR1 KGHSH, CDR2 LQKENI. Germline trimming cut 8 bases from V and 6 bases from J; bases unmatched to any gene: 12. The CDR3 sequence is CASAQGQGNPEQYF. The CDR3 nucleotides read TGTGCCAGCGCTCAAGGACAGGGAAATCCCGAGCAGTACTTC.

This chain uses TRBV12-5 with TRBJ2-2, with 10 bases identical to TRBD1. Per the germline V gene, CDR1 is LGHNT and CDR2 is FRNRAP. The CDR3 covers 19 residues. With V trimmed by 5 bases and J by 1 base, 13 bases remained unmatched. CDR3 nucleotides: TGTGCTAGTGGTCTCCGATGGACAGGGGGGGACCAGAACACCGGGGAGCTGTTTTTT. This sequence encodes CASGLRWTGGDQNTGELFF.

This clonotype appeared a single time. V is TRBV10-3 and J is TRBJ2-5; D not resolved. Trimming removed 4 bases from V and 2 bases from J, with 8 bases in between. Germline-derived CDR1 and CDR2 are ENHRY and SYGVKD. CDR3 length: 13 residues. The CDR3 DNA is TGTGCCATCAGTGCCGGAGAGCAAGAGACCCAGTACTTC. This codes for CAISAGEQETQYF.

The chain couples TRBV7-9 to TRBJ2-7, with no clear D. This CDR3 comprises 15 residues. Germline assignment: CDR1 SEHNR and CDR2 FQNEAQ (reference sequence). V gave up 0 bases and J gave up 2 bases, with 11 bases separating them. The CDR3 DNA sequence: TGTGCCAGCAGCTTAGCTCCTGGGCCCACCTACGAGCAGTACTTC. The encoded protein is CASSLAPGPTYEQYF. The complete variable domain, with remaining parts taken from reference TRBV7-9 and TRBJ2-7, reads DTGVSQNPRHKITKRGQNVTFRCDPISEHNRLYWYRQTLGQGPEFLTYFQNEAQLEKSRLLSDRFSAERPKGSFSTLEIQRTEQGDSAMYLCASSLAPGPTYEQYFGPGTRLTVT.

This sequence joins TRBV2 and TRBJ2-2; D gene unclear. CDR3 length: 14 residues. V gave up 2 bases and J gave up 5 bases, with 9 bases separating them. Germline lookup yields CDR1 SNHLY and CDR2 FYNNEI. The CDR3 DNA reads as TGTGCCAGCAGTGAATTCTGGTCTACCGGGGAGCTGTTTTTT. This gives the protein CASSEFWSTGELFF.

The CDR3 protein is CSARGLESPGELFF. CDR3 bases: TGCAGTGCTAGAGGACTAGAGTCCCCCGGGGAGCTGTTTTTT. The rearrangement joins TRBV20-1 to TRBJ2-2; D is possibly TRBD2 (6 bases). The CDR3 covers 14 residues. V was cut by 1 base and J by 6 bases, with 12 bases left in between. Germline CDR1 and CDR2: DFQATT and SNEGSKA (reference sequence).

This sequence joins TRBV12-3 or TRBV12-4 and TRBJ2-1, with 11 bases matching TRBD2. The CDR3 extends over 15 amino acids. The J segment lost 9 bases and the V segment lost 1 base, leaving 5 bases of the junction unmatched. The CDR3 DNA reads as TGTGCCAGCAGTTTAGGGCTAGCGGGAGGTGCTGAGCAGTTCTTC. This gives the protein CASSLGLAGGAEQFF.

The genes are TRBV12-5 and TRBJ1-1, with D uncertain. Germline values: CDR1 LGHNT, CDR2 FRNRAP. This CDR3 spans 14 amino acids. Trimming cost V 2 bases and J 1 base, with 8 bases left between them. DNA for the CDR3: TGTGCTAGTGGTTTGAACCCTCAGAACACTGAAGCTTTCTTT. It yields the protein CASGLNPQNTEAFF.

The genes are TRBV6-5 and TRBJ1-1, with 7 bases aligning to TRBD1. The CDR3 extends over 15 amino acids. Trimming removed 5 bases from V and 1 base from J; junction bases left unmatched: 7. The germline V gene encodes CDR1 MNHEY and CDR2 SVGAGI. CDR3 sequence: CASSTRQGGNTEAFF. DNA of the CDR3: TGTGCCAGCAGTACCCGACAGGGAGGGAACACTGAAGCTTTCTTT.

V gene TRBV11-2 combines with J gene TRBJ2-2, with D possibly TRBD2 on 5 matching bases. Looked up from germline, CDR1 is SGHAT and CDR2 is FQNNGV. Between the trimmed V and J ends, which lost 1 base and 4 bases, there was a span of 19 bases. The CDR3 covers 18 residues. The DNA of the CDR3 is TGTGCCAGCAGCTTAGTTTTGGGCGGGCCTATCTTCACCGGGGAGCTGTTTTTT. Translated, it gives CASSLVLGGPIFTGELFF.

This clonotype was seen more than once but under ten times. The chain joins TRBV21-1 to TRBJ2-7; TRBD2 is the table's D call and was not checked against the DNA. TRBV21-1 is recorded as a pseudogene. The CDR3 is 13 residues long. The CDR3 DNA is TGTGCCAGCCCCTCCGGGAGCCCCTACGAGCAGTACTTC. As protein: CASPSGSPYEQYF.

Only a few counts were recorded for this clonotype. V and J are TRBV4-1 and TRBJ2-7, with D unresolved. Germline CDR1 is MGHRA and CDR2 is YSYEKL. V dropped 1 base and J dropped 2 bases, with 9 bases sitting between them. The CDR3 has 14 residues. The CDR3: CASSQAWNPYEQYF. The CDR3 bases are TGCGCCAGCAGCCAAGCTTGGAATCCCTACGAGCAGTACTTC.

This clonotype was seen many times. The chain couples TRBV7-8 to TRBJ2-1; 7 bases agree with TRBD1. The CDR3 consists of 17 residues. Germline CDR1 and CDR2: SGHVS and FQNEAQ. J was trimmed by 7 bases and V by 5 bases; bases with no gene match: 17. This CDR3 is CASSKERGQHPRNEQFF. The CDR3 DNA reads TGTGCCAGCAGCAAAGAAAGGGGGCAGCATCCGAGAAATGAGCAGTTCTTC.

The J gene is TRBJ2-2, the V gene TRBV6-5, with D uncertain. V shed 4 bases and J shed 0 bases, with 6 bases lying between them. CDR1 and CDR2 (germline): MNHEY, SVGAGI. The CDR3 runs to 14 residues. CDR3 region: CASSWVSNTGELFF. The CDR3 DNA reads TGTGCCAGCAGTTGGGTTTCGAACACCGGGGAGCTGTTTTTT.

This clonotype was counted a few times. The chain couples TRBV7-6 to TRBJ1-2; 8 bases line up with TRBD1. The CDR3 totals 16 residues. CDR1 and CDR2 from the germline V gene are SGHVS and FNYEAQ. V was pared by 3 bases and J by 3 bases, with 9 bases of the junction left unmatched. Here the CDR3 reads CASSFIQGGGDYGYTF. In nucleotides, the CDR3 is TGTGCCAGCAGCTTTATACAGGGGGGAGGTGACTATGGCTACACCTTC.

In this sample, this clonotype turned up many times. CDR3 sequence: CASSQAGGYNEQFF. The CDR3 DNA reads TGTGCCAGCAGCCAAGCGGGGGGGTACAATGAGCAGTTCTTC. This chain uses TRBV3-1 with TRBJ2-1; 8 bases agree with TRBD2. The CDR3 totals 14 residues. The germline gives CDR1 LGHDT, CDR2 YNNKEL (reference sequence). V was clipped by 1 base and J by 4 bases; unmatched bases: 0.

At least ten counts were recorded for this clonotype. The rearrangement joins TRBV20-1 to TRBJ2-7, with D perhaps matching TRBD2 (6 bases). V lost 0 bases to trimming and J lost 0 bases, with 12 bases between them. The CDR3 is 15 amino acids. Germline CDR1 reads DFQATT; CDR2 reads SNEGSKA (reference sequence). This CDR3 is CSARDVAGSSYEQYV. CDR3 coding DNA: TGCAGTGCTAGAGATGTGGCGGGGAGCTCCTACGAGCAGTACGTC.

The gene calls are TRBV24-1 and TRBJ2-1; 8 bases line up with TRBD1. Per germline, CDR1 KGHDR and CDR2 SFDVKD. The V and J ends lost 1 base and 5 bases, in that order; junction bases with no gene match: 9. CDR3 length: 17 amino acids. This chain's CDR3 is CATSDLTDRDNHNEQFF. CDR3 DNA: TGTGCCACCAGTGATTTAACGGACAGGGATAATCACAATGAGCAGTTCTTC.

The V and J genes are TRBV10-3 and TRBJ2-7; no firm D call. Germline-derived CDR1 and CDR2 are ENHRY and SYGVKD. CDR3 size: 13 residues. With 2 bases removed from V and 2 bases from J, the gap between germline ends came to 7 bases. The CDR3 DNA reads as TGTGCCATCAGTGAGATGGCGCCCTACGAGCAGTACTTC. This encodes CAISEMAPYEQYF.

This clonotype has a handful of counts. The J gene is TRBJ2-7, the V gene TRBV7-7, with no clear D. Trimming left V 4 bases short and J 6 bases short, with 19 bases between. CDR1 and CDR2 (germline): SSHAT, FNYEAQ (reference sequence). This CDR3 spans 15 amino acids. The CDR3 nucleotides read TGTGCCAGCAGCTCCGGGCCTCCCTATAGCTCCGAGCAGTACTTC. Translating it yields CASSSGPPYSSEQYF.

In its sample, this clonotype was seen many times. V usage is TRBV10-3 and J usage is TRBJ2-3; a possible D gene is TRBD2 (6 bases). This CDR3 has 16 amino acids. In germline, CDR1 is ENHRY, CDR2 SYGVKD. V lost 0 bases to trimming and J lost 2 bases, with 12 bases between them. In DNA, the CDR3 is TGTGCCATCAGTGAGTCGATAGCGGACCTCACAGATACGCAGTATTTT. Amino acid sequence: CAISESIADLTDTQYF.